These 18 T cell receptor beta chains originate from one sample sequenced in a study of identical twins. TCRdb independently ran MiXCR on the 5' RACE reads; one entry per CDR3 protein. The data contain around 140,000 distinct CDR3 sequences, roughly 3.2% of them singletons. The sample taken for sequencing was memory T cells sorted from blood. The source is a man aged 18 to 29 in good health.

In this sample, this clonotype turned up many times. The chain couples TRBV29-1 to TRBJ1-2, with D perhaps TRBD1 (5 bases). Germline V lookup: CDR1 SQVTM, CDR2 ANQGSEA. This CDR3 region has 11 residues. The V end was cut by 7 bases, the J end by 5 bases, with 11 bases between. The CDR3 coding sequence is TGCAGCGCCATCGGGGGGTATGGCTACACCTTC. Protein: CSAIGGYGYTF.

This clonotype came up many times. This sequence joins TRBV28 and TRBJ2-1, with 15 nucleotides matching TRBD2. The CDR3 contains 17 residues. The V segment lost 5 bases and the J segment 8 bases; nucleotides outside the gene matches: 10. CDR1 is MDHEN and CDR2 is SYDVKM in the germline V gene. The CDR3 loop is CASSRTSGRAYRDEQFF. DNA of the CDR3: TGTGCCAGCAGTCGGACTAGCGGGAGGGCCTATCGGGATGAGCAGTTCTTC.

Ten or more counts support this clonotype. The DNA for the CDR3 is TGTGCCAGCAGTTACTCGGGGGGCGACGCGTCGAAGACCCAGTACTTC. The encoded protein is CASSYSGGDASKTQYF. The gene calls are TRBV6-5 and TRBJ2-5; D assignment may be TRBD1 or TRBD2 (6 bases each). Trimming took off 0 bases at V and 6 bases at J, with 17 bases between the two ends. Germline CDR1 and CDR2: MNHEY and SVGAGI. The CDR3 has 16 residues.

This clonotype was counted a few times. J is TRBJ2-4 and V is TRBV6-2 or TRBV6-3, with 14 bases aligning to TRBD2. There are 17 residues in the CDR3. J lost 13 bases, V lost 0 bases, and 11 bases had no gene match. Germline CDR1 reads MNHEY; CDR2 reads SVGEGT. CDR3 sequence reads: CASSYSSLTSGRALQYF. CDR3 coding DNA: TGTGCCAGCAGTTACTCCTCACTGACTAGCGGGAGGGCCTTGCAGTACTTC.

This clonotype was recorded many times. The CDR3 loop reads CAISDLPGTGELFF. In nucleotides, the CDR3 is TGTGCCATCAGTGACCTACCGGGTACCGGGGAGCTGTTTTTT. V gene TRBV10-3 combines with J gene TRBJ2-2; D is undetermined. Per the germline V gene, CDR1 is ENHRY and CDR2 is SYGVKD. This CDR3 is built from 14 residues. Trimming removed 3 bases from V and 5 bases from J, with 10 bases in between.

Comments on this clonotype: Likely a read error: the CDR3 ends without its conserved phenylalanine or tryptophan. The CDR3 nucleotides read TGCGCCAGCAGCACCGGGACCAAAGAGACCCAGTACATC. Its translation is CASSTGTKETQYI. The rearrangement uses TRBV5-1 and TRBJ2-5; either TRBD1 or TRBD2 may fit D (5 bases each). Trimming removed 4 bases at V and 3 bases at J, with 10 bases between. Germline values: CDR1 SGHRS, CDR2 YFSETQ. The CDR3 length is 13 residues.

This clonotype was observed at least ten times. The rearrangement joins TRBV4-1 to TRBJ1-6; 9 bases match TRBD1. Germline CDR1 reads MGHRA; CDR2 reads YSYEKL. CDR3 length equals 16 residues. The V gene end was trimmed by 0 bases and the J gene end by 7 bases; junction bases not matched to a gene: 4. This CDR3 reads CASSQEDRGLNSPLHF. The CDR3 DNA sequence: TGCGCCAGCAGCCAAGAGGACAGGGGTTTAAATTCACCCCTCCACTTT.

This clonotype was seen many times. The V call is TRBV3-1, the J call TRBJ1-1; D perhaps matches TRBD1 (6 bases). The germline V and J ends were trimmed by 4 bases and 4 bases, with 16 bases remaining between them. Germline V lookup: CDR1 LGHDT, CDR2 YNNKEL (reference sequence). CDR3 length: 15 amino acids. CDR3 sequence: CASSPRQEWSTEAFF. CDR3 bases: TGTGCCAGCAGCCCTAGACAGGAGTGGTCCACTGAAGCTTTCTTT.

In this sample, this clonotype turned up many times. The genes are TRBV5-1 and TRBJ2-1; D assignment may be TRBD1 or TRBD2 (5 bases each). Germline loops: CDR1 SGHRS, CDR2 YFSETQ. The CDR3 loop spans 14 amino acids. The germline V and J ends were trimmed by 4 bases and 9 bases, with 17 bases remaining between them. The CDR3 DNA reads as TGCGCCAGCAGCGTAAGCGAGGCGAGGGGTGAGCAGTTCTTC. Protein sequence: CASSVSEARGEQFF.

This clonotype was counted ten times or more. The chain employs TRBV20-1 and TRBJ2-7; 7 bases line up with TRBD2. Losses at the gene ends were 1 base for V and 3 bases for J; bases not matched to a gene: 12. CDR3 length: 16 residues. Germline lookup yields CDR1 DFQATT and CDR2 SNEGSKA (reference sequence). The CDR3 DNA reads as TGCAGTGCTAGAGGTGGGGGGGGACTCCAATTCTACGAGCAGTACTTC. Its translation is CSARGGGGLQFYEQYF.

This clonotype was seen at least ten times. J is TRBJ1-5 and V is TRBV12-3 or TRBV12-4, with D perhaps TRBD1 (6 bases). The CDR3 has 15 amino acids. Trimming removed 5 bases from V and 0 bases from J, with 11 bases in between. Here the CDR3 DNA reads TGTGCCAGCAGTCCAGGGGAACATAGCAATCAGCCCCAGCATTTT. It yields the protein CASSPGEHSNQPQHF.

This clonotype was picked up many times. The gene calls are TRBV12-3 or TRBV12-4 and TRBJ1-1; no definite D call. This CDR3 is 11 amino acids long. Between the trimmed V and J ends, which lost 8 bases and 3 bases, there was a span of 7 bases. This CDR3 reads CASLVYTEAFF. The CDR3 coding sequence is TGTGCCAGCCTGGTTTACACTGAAGCTTTCTTT.

In its sample, this clonotype was seen many times. V gene TRBV15 combines with J gene TRBJ1-5; tentatively, D is TRBD1 (5 bases). This CDR3 has 17 amino acids. Trimming stripped 0 bases from V and 4 bases from J, with 16 bases between. Per germline, CDR1 LNHNV and CDR2 YYDKDF (reference sequence). CDR3 sequence reads: CATSRDSLGDPNQPQHF. CDR3 DNA: TGTGCCACCAGCAGAGATTCGCTGGGGGACCCTAATCAGCCCCAGCATTTT.

This clonotype came up many times. One end of the junction varies from germline; a read error may be responsible. The chain carries TRBV20-1 and TRBJ2-3; perhaps TRBD2 as D (5 bases). Germline-derived CDR1 and CDR2 are DFQATT and SNEGSKA (reference sequence). The CDR3 runs to 17 residues. CDR3 loop: CGAPLGAGRGFTDTQYF. Here the CDR3 DNA reads TGCGGTGCCCCCTTAGGTGCGGGCCGTGGTTTCACAGATACGCAGTATTTT.

This clonotype was counted at least ten times. The chain couples TRBV29-1 to TRBJ1-1, with D possibly matching TRBD1 (6 bases). Germline V CDR1 and CDR2: SQVTM, ANQGSEA. This CDR3 is built from 11 residues. With 7 bases removed from V and 1 base from J, the gap between germline ends came to 7 bases. CDR3 bases: TGCAGCGGAGGGGGGAACACTGAAGCTTTCTTT. Its translation: CSGGGNTEAFF.

This clonotype has at least ten counts. The rearrangement uses TRBV14 and TRBJ2-2; the D is unclear. The CDR3 consists of 15 residues. The germline gives CDR1 SGHDN, CDR2 FVKESK. The V end was cut by 1 base, the J end by 2 bases, with 8 bases between. The chain's CDR3 is CASSQVRVNTGELFF. CDR3 coding DNA: TGTGCCAGCAGCCAAGTTCGCGTCAACACCGGGGAGCTGTTTTTT.

There are a few counts of this clonotype. This chain joins TRBV7-9 and TRBJ2-1, with TRBD1 as a possible D gene (6 bases). Germline CDR1 SEHNR, CDR2 FQNEAQ (reference sequence). There are 13 residues in the CDR3. Trimming pared 5 bases from V and 8 bases from J, leaving 13 bases between. In nucleotides, the CDR3 is TGTGCCAGCAGCGTACAGGGAATGCATGAGCAGTTCTTC. Translated: CASSVQGMHEQFF.

The table lists this clonotype with many counts. This chain joins TRBV5-1 and TRBJ2-1, with 14 bases fitting TRBD2. V trimming: 4 bases; J trimming: 6 bases; junction bases outside the gene matches: 3. Germline lookup yields CDR1 SGHRS and CDR2 YFSETQ. This CDR3 has 15 residues. The CDR3 DNA reads TGCGCCAGCAGCAAAGGGACTAGCGGGGGCAATGAGCAGTTCTTC. It yields the protein CASSKGTSGGNEQFF.